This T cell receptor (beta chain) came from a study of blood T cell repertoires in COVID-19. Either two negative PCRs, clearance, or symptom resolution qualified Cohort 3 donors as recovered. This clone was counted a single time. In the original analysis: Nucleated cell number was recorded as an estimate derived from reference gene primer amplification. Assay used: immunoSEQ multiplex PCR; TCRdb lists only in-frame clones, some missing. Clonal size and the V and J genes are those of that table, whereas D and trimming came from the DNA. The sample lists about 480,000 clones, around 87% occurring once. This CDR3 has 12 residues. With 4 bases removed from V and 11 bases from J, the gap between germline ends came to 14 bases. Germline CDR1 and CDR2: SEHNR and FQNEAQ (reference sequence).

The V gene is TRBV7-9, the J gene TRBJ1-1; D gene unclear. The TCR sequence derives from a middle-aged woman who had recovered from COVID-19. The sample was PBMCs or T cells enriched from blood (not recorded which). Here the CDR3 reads CASSSTESRAFF. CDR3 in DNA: TGTGCCAGCAGCTCTACAGAGAGCAGGGCTTTCTTT.